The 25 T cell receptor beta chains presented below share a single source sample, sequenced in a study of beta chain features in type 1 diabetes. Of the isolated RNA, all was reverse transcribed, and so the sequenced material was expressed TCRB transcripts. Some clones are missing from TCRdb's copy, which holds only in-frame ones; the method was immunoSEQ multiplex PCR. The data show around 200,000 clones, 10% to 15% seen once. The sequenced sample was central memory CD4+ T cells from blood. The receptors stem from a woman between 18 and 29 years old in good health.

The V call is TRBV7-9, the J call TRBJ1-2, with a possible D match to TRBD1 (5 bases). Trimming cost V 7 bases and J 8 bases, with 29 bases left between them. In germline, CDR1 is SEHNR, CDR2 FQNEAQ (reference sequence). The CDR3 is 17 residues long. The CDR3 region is CASNSRRDSPYEHGYTF. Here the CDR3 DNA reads TGTGCCAGCAATTCCCGGCGGGACTCCCCGTATGAGCACGGCTACACCTTC.

CDR3 residues: CASSLTGEGSGEQFF. For the CDR3, the DNA is TGTGCCAGCAGCTTAACGGGAGAGGGGTCCGGGGAGCAGTTCTTC. The chain employs TRBV7-2 and TRBJ2-1, with a tentative D call TRBD2 (6 bases). Germline assignment: CDR1 SGHTA and CDR2 FQGNSA. The CDR3 loop spans 15 amino acids. The V gene lost 2 bases and the J gene lost 10 bases, with 18 bases spanning the gap.

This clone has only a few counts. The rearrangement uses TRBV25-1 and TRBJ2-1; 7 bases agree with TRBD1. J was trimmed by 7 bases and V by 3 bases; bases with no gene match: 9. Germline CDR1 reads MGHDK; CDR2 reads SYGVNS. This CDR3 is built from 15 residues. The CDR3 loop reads CASSDTRGRFNEQFF. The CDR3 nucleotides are TGTGCCAGCAGTGATACAAGGGGGCGGTTTAATGAGCAGTTCTTC.

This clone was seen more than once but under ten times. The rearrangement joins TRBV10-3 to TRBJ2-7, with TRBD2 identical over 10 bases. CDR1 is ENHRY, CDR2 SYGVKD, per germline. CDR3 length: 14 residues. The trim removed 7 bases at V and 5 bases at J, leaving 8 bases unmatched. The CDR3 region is CAINFGAGGDEQYF. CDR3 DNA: TGTGCCATCAACTTCGGAGCGGGAGGGGACGAGCAGTACTTC.

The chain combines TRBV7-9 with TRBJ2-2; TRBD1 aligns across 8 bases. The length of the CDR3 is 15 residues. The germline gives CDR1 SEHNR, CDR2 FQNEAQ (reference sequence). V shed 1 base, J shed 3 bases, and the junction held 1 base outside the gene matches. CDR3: CASSLGRGHTGELFF. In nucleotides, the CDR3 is TGTGCCAGCAGCTTAGGCAGGGGGCACACCGGGGAGCTGTTTTTT.

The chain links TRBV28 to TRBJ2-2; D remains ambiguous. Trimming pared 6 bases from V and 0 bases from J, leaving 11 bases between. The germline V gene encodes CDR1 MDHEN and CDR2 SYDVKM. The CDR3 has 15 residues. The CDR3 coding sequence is TGTGCCAGCAGCCTCGGAGCCGCGAACACCGGGGAGCTGTTTTTT. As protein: CASSLGAANTGELFF.

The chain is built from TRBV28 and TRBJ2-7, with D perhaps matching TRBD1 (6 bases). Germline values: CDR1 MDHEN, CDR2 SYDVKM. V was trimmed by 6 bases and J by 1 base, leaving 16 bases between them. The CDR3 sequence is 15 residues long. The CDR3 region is CASSEDSGLSYEQYF. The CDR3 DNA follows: TGTGCCAGCAGCGAGGACAGCGGACTTTCCTACGAGCAGTACTTC.

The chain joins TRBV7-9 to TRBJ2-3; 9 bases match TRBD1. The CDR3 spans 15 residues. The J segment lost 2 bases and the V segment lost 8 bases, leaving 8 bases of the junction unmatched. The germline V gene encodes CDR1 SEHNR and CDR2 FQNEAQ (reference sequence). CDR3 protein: CASATGTGSTDTQYF. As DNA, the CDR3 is TGTGCCAGCGCCACCGGGACAGGGTCCACAGATACGCAGTATTTT.

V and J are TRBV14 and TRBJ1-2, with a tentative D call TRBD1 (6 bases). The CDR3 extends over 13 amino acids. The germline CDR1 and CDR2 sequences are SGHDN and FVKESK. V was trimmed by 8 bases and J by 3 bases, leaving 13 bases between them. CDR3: CASARGWDYGYTF. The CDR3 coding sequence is TGTGCCAGCGCCAGGGGATGGGACTATGGCTACACCTTC.

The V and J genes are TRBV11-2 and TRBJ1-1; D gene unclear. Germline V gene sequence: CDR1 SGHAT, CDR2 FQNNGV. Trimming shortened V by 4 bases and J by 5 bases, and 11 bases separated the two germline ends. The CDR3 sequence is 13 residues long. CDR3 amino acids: CASSSLRRTEAFF. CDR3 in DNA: TGTGCCAGCAGCTCACTCCGGCGGACTGAAGCTTTCTTT.

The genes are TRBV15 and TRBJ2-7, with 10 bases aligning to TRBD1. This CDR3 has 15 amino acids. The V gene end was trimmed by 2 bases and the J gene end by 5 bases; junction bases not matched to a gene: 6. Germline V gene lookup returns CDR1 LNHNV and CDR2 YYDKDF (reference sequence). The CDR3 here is CATSRKSGTGDEQYF. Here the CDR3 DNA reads TGTGCCACCAGCAGAAAGTCCGGGACAGGGGACGAGCAGTACTTC.

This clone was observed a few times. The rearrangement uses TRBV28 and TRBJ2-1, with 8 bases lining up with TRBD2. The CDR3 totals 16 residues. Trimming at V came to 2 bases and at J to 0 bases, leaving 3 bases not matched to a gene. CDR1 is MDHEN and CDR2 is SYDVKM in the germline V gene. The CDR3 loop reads CASSLGGRSSYNEQFF. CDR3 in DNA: TGTGCCAGCAGTTTAGGCGGGAGGAGCTCCTACAATGAGCAGTTCTTC.

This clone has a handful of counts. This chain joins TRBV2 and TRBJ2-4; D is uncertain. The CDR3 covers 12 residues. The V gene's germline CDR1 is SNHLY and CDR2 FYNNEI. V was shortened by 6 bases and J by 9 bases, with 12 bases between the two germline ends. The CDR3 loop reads CASRFENGIQYF. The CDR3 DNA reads TGTGCCAGCAGATTCGAGAACGGCATTCAGTACTTC.

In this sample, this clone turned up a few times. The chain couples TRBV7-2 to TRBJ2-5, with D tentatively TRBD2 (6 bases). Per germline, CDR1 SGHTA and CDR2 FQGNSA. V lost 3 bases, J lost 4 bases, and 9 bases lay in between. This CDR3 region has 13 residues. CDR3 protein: CASSLMGGETQYF. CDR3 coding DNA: TGTGCCAGCAGCTTGATGGGGGGAGAGACCCAGTACTTC.

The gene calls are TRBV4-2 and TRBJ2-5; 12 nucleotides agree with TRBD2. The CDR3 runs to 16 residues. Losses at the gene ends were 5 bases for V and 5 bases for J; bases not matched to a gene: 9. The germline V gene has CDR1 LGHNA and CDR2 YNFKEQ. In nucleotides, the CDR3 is TGTGCCAGCAGCTTGGGGCTAGCGGGAGGGATGGAGACCCAGTACTTC. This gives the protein CASSLGLAGGMETQYF.

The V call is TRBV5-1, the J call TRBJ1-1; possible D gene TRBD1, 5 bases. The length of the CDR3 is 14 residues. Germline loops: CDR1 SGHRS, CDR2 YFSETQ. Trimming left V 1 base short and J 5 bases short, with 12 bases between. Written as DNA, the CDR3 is TGCGCCAGCAGCTTGATGTCGGGGGGGACTGAAGCTTTCTTT. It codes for CASSLMSGGTEAFF.

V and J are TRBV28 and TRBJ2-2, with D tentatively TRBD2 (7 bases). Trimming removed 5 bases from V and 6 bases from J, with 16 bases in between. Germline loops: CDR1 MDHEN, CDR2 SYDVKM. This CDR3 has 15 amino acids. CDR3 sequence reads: CASSRTRGGAGELFF. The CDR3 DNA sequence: TGTGCCAGCAGTCGCACTAGGGGGGGAGCCGGGGAGCTGTTTTTT.

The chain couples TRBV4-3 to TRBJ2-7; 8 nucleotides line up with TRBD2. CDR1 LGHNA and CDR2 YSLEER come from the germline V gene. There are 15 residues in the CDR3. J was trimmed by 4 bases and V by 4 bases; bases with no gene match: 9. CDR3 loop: CASSLQAGEGYEQYF. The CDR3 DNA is TGCGCCAGCAGCCTCCAAGCGGGAGAGGGATACGAGCAGTACTTC.

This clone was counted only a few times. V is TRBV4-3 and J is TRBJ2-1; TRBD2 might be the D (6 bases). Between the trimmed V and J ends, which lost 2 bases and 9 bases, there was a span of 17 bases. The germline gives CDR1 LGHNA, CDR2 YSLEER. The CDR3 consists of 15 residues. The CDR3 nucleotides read TGCGCCAGCAGCCAACATGCCGGAGGGTCGGGTGAGCAGTTCTTC. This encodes CASSQHAGGSGEQFF.

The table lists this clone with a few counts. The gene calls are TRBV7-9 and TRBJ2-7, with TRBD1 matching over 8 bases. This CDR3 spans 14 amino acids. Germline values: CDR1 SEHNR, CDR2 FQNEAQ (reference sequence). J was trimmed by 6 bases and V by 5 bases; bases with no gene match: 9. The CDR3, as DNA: TGTGCCAGCAGCCCGCGACAGGGGACCACCGAGCAGTACTTC. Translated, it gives CASSPRQGTTEQYF.

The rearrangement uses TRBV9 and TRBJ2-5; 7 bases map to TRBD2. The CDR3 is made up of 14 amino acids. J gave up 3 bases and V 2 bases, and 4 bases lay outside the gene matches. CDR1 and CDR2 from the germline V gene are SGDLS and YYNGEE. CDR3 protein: CASSVSRGEETQYF. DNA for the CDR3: TGTGCCAGCAGCGTCAGTCGGGGGGAAGAGACCCAGTACTTC.

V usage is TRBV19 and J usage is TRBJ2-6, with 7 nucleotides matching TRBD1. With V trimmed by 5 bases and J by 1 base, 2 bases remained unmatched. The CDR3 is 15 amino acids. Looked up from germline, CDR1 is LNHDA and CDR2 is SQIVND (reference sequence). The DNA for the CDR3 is TGTGCCAGTAGTTCCAGGGGGTCTGGGGCCAACGTCCTGACTTTC. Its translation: CASSSRGSGANVLTF.

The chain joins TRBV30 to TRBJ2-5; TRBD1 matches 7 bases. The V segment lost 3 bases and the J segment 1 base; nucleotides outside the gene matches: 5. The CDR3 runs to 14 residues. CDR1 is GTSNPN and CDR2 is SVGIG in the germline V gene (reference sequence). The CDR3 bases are TGTGCCTGGAGGGCACAGGGGATCCAAGAGACCCAGTACTTC. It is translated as CAWRAQGIQETQYF. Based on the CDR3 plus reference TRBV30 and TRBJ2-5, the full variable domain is SQTIHQWPATLVQPVGSPLSLECTVEGTSNPNLYWYRQAAGRGLQLLFYSVGIGQISSEVPQNLSASRPQDRQFILSSKKLLLSDSGFYLCAWRAQGIQETQYFGPGTRLLVL.

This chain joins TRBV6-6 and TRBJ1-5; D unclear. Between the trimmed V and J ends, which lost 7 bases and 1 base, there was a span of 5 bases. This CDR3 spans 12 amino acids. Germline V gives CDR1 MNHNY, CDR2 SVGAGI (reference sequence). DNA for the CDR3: TGTGCCAGCATGGAGAGCAATCAGCCCCAGCATTTT. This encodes CASMESNQPQHF.

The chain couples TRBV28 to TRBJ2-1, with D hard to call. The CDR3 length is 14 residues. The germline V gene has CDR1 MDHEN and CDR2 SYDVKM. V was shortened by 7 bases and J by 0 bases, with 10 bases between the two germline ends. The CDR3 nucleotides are TGTGCCAGCAACGAGCCGGGCTCCTACAATGAGCAGTTCTTC. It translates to CASNEPGSYNEQFF.